This TCR beta chain was recorded in a study of blood T cells in healthy people across ages (dated by TCRdb to about 2015). At the level of the whole study: In model experiments, template switching captured roughly one uniquely barcoded TCR beta cDNA molecule for every two T cells. To avoid experimental bias, donors of different ages were randomly spread across the sequencing lanes. The study analyzed two additional independent replicas of 1 million unique cDNA reads from the same blood draw for two donors, one aged 18 to 29 and one aged 80 or older. Donors were grouped into four age groups: young (average 16 years), middle-aged (39), aged (around 66) and long-lived (approximately 75). The study measured age-related changes in TCR beta repertoire diversity using deep sequencing normalized with unique cDNA molecular identifiers. The paper as a whole reports these results and caveats: Estimates of total diversity based on one million sequenced T cells were considered lower bounds and underestimates. As age increased, observed TCR beta diversity per million T cells dropped in a roughly linear way, and a significant reduction was already evident by age about 36. Because donor CMV infection status was unknown, age-related changes in expanded clonotypes were potentially confounded. Compared with the aged group, more naive CD4+ T cells, fewer expanded clones and increased TCR diversity were shown by the long-lived group, suggesting age selection. Since profiling was done on bulk unsorted PBMCs, naive and antigen-experienced compartments could not be conclusively compared. The percentage of naive T cells measured by flow cytometry correlated strongly with observed TCR beta diversity.

Regarding this clonotype: Its antigen has not been determined. Base qualities were left out, and no much larger clone turns up one base away.

Preparation of the library involved 5' RACE. Sequencing was carried out with an Illumina HiSeq 2500. A second PCR of about 7 to 12 cycles was performed with a sample-barcoded 5' primer and a J-beta primer mix. A unique molecular identifier was introduced onto each TCR beta cDNA molecule by a template-switch 5' adaptor carrying 12 random nucleotides. Each sample yielded at least 3 million CDR3-containing paired-end reads. The Mint cDNA synthesis kit, primed by a TRBC-specific oligonucleotide, was used to synthesize first-strand cDNA from all RNA. All cDNA was treated with uracil-DNA glycosylase and then went through a first 18-cycle PCR with the universal primers M1SS and BC2_uni_R. As for the original processing: For normalization, 1 million high-quality reads, each with a distinct molecular identifier, were randomly selected from each sample. Reads sharing molecular identifiers were discarded rather than binned into consensus sequences. CDR3 identification, clonotype clustering and error correction used MiTCR with a Q25 quality threshold and the strictest error-elimination algorithm. A nonparametric unseen species model with Euler transformation was used to estimate lower-bound total TCR beta diversity. In TCRdb, the public reads were trimmed at Q25 with fastp and aligned with MiXCR, with productive beta chains retained. Duplicate CDR3 protein sequences are folded into a single record with the most common DNA and genes. TCRdb's processing, not the authors' own work, is the source of the V and J calls. In all, the sample holds fewer than 700,000 distinct CDR3 sequences, and less than 45% of those were seen once. The top ten clones comprise 30% of the sample.

Donors were 35 to 40 systemically healthy Caucasian individuals from Russia aged 6 to 90 years. Each donor gave ten milliliters of peripheral blood, drawn into EDTA-treated Vacutainer tubes. Ficoll-Paque density-gradient centrifugation was used to isolate PBMCs, with at least 7 million per sample. Total RNA was extracted from PBMCs with Trizol reagent, with at least 5.5 micrograms obtained per sample. For every donor, flow cytometry on a PBMC aliquot measured the percentage of naive CD45RAhigh/CD27high T cells. There are 14 amino acids in the CDR3, from cysteine to phenylalanine inclusive. Just CDR3 DNA is preserved here, 42 bases in frame from base 1. Trimming at the junction amounts to 0 bases on V and 5 bases on J, and the germline ends lie 11 bases apart. Looking up the germline V gene yields CDR1 SGHRS and CDR2 YFSETQ.

The origin of this receptor is a man older than 75 in good health. The sample consisted of blood. The rearrangement combines TRBV5-1 with TRBJ2-5; no D gene is confidently identified. The sequenced DNA: TGCGCCAGCAGCTTGGCCCCGAATGACGAGACCCAGTACTTC. This sequence encodes CASSLAPNDETQYF.